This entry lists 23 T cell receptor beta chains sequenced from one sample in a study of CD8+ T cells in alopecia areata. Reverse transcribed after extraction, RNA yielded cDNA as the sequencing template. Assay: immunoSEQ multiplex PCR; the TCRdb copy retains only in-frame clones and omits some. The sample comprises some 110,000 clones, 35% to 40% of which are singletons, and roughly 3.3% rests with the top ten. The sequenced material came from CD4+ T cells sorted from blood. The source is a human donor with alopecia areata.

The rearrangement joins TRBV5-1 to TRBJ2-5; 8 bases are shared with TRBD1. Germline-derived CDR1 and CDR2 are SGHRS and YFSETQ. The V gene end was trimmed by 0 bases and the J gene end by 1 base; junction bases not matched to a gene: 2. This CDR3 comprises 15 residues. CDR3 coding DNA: TGCGCCAGCAGCTTGGGGACAGGGATCCAAGAGACCCAGTACTTC. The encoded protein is CASSLGTGIQETQYF.

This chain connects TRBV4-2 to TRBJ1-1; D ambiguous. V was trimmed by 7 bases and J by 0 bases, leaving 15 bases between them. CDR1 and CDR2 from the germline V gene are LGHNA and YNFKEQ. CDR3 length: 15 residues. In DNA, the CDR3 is TGTGCCAGCACCTATAGACGGGATATGAACACTGAAGCTTTCTTT. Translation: CASTYRRDMNTEAFF.

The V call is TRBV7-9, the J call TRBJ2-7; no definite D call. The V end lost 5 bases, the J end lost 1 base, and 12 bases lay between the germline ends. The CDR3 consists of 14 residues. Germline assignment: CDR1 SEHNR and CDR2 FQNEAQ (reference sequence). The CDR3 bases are TGTGCCAGCAGCCCTAGATCCGGATCCTACGAGCAGTACTTC. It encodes CASSPRSGSYEQYF. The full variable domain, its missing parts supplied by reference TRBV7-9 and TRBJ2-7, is DTGVSQNPRHKITKRGQNVTFRCDPISEHNRLYWYRQTLGQGPEFLTYFQNEAQLEKSRLLSDRFSAERPKGSFSTLEIQRTEQGDSAMYLCASSPRSGSYEQYFGPGTRLTVT.

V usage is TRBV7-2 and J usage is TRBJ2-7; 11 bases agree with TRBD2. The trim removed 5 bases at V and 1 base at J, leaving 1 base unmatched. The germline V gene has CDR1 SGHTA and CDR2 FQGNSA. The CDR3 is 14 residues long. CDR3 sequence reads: CASSRLAGSYEQYF. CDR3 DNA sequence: TGTGCCAGCAGCCGACTAGCGGGGTCCTACGAGCAGTACTTC.

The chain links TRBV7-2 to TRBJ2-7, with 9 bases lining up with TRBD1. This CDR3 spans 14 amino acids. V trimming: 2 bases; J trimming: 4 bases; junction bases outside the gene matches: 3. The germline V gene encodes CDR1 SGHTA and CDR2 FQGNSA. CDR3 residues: CASSLPGQGYEQYF. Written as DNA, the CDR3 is TGTGCCAGCAGCTTACCGGGACAGGGATACGAGCAGTACTTC.

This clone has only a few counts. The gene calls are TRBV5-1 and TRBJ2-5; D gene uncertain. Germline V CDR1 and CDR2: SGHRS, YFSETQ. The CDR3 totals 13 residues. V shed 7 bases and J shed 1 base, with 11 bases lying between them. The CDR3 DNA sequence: TGCGCCAGCTCAGTCGGACCCCAAGAGACCCAGTACTTC. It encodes CASSVGPQETQYF.

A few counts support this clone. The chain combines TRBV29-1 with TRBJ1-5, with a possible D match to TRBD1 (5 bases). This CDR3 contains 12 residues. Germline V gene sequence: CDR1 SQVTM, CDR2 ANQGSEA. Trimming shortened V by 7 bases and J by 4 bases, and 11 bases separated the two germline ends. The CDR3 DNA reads TGCAGCGCATCATCAGGGAATCAGCCCCAGCATTTT. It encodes CSASSGNQPQHF.

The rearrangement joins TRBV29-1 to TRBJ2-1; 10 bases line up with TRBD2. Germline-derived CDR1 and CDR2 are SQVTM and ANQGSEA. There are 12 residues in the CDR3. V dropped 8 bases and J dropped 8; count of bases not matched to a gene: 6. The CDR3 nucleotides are TGCAGCTTTAAGCGGGGGGGCGATGAGCAGTTCTTC. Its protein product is CSFKRGGDEQFF.

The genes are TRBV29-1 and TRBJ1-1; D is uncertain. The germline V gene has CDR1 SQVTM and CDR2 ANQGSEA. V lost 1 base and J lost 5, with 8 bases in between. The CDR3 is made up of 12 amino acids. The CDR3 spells CSVEGAGTEAFF. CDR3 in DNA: TGCAGCGTTGAAGGAGCAGGAACTGAAGCTTTCTTT.

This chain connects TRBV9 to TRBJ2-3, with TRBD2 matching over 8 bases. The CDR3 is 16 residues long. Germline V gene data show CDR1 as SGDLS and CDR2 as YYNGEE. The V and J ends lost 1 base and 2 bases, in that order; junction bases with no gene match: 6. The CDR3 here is CASSVTAGALTDTQYF. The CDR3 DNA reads TGTGCCAGCAGCGTAACAGCGGGGGCCCTCACAGATACGCAGTATTTT. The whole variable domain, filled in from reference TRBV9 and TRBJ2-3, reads DSGVTQTPKHLITATGQRVTLRCSPRSGDLSVYWYQQSLDQGLQFLIQYYNGEERAKGNILERFSAQQFPDLHSELNLSSLELGDSALYFCASSVTAGALTDTQYFGPGTRLTVL.

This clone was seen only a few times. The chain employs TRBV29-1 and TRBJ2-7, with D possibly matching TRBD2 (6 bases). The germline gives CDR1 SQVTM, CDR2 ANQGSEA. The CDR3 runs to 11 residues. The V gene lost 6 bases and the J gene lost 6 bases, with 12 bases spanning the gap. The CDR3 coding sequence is TGCAGCGTGGGGGGTCTCGTCGAGCAGTACTTC. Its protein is CSVGGLVEQYF.

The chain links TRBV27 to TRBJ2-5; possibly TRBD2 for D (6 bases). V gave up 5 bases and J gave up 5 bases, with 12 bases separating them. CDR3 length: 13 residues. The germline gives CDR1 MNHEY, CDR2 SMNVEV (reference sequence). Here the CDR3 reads CASSPTRRETQYF. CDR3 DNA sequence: TGTGCCAGCAGTCCGACTAGGAGGGAGACCCAGTACTTC.

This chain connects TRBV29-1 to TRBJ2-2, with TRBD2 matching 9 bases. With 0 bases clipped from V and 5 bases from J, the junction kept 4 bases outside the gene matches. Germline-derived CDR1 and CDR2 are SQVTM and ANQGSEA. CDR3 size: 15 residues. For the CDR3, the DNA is TGCAGCGTTGAAGATGCGGGAGGGCGTACCGGGGAGCTGTTTTTT. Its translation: CSVEDAGGRTGELFF.

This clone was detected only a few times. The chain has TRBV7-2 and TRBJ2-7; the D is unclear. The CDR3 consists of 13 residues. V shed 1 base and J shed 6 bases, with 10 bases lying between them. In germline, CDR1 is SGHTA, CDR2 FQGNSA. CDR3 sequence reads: CASSLVVEVEQYF. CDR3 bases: TGTGCCAGCAGCTTAGTCGTCGAAGTCGAGCAGTACTTC.

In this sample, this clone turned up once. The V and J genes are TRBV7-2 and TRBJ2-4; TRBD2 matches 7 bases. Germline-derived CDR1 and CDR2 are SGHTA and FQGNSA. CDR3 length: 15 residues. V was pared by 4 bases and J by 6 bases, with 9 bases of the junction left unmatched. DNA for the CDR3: TGTGCCAGCAGCTCCAGGGCGGGAGAGGTAAACATTCAGTACTTC. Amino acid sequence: CASSSRAGEVNIQYF.

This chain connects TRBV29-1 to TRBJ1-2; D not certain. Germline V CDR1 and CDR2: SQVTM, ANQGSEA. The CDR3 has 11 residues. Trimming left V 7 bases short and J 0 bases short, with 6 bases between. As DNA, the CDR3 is TGCAGCGGAGGGACTAACTATGGCTACACCTTC. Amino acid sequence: CSGGTNYGYTF. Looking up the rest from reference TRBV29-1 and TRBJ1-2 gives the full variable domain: SAVISQKPSRDICQRGTSLTIQCQVDSQVTMMFWYRQQPGQSLTLIATANQGSEATYESGFVIDKFPISRPNLTFSTLTVSNMSPEDSSIYLCSGGTNYGYTFGSGTRLTVV.

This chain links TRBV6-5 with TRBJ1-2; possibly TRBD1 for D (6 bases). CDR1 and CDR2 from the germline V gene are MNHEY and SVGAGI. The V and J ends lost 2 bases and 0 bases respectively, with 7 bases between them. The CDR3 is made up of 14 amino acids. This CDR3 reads CASSYGTPNYGYTF. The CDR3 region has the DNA TGTGCCAGCAGTTACGGGACACCTAACTATGGCTACACCTTC.

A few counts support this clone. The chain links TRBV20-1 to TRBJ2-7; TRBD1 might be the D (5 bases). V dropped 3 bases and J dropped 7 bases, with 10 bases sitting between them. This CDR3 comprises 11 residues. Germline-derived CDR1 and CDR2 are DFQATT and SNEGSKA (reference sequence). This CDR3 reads CSASPNREQYF. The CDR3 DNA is TGCAGTGCTAGCCCGAACAGGGAGCAGTACTTC.

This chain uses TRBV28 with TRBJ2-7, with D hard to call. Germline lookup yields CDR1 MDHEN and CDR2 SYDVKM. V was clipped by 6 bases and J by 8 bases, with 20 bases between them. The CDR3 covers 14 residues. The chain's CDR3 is CASSPRQAPLQQYF. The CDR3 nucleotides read TGTGCCAGCAGCCCCAGGCAGGCCCCCCTCCAGCAGTACTTC.

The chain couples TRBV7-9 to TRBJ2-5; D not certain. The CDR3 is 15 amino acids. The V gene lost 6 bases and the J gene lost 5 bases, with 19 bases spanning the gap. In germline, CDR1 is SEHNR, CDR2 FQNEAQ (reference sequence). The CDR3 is CASRPMSSAGETQYF. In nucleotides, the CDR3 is TGTGCCAGCAGGCCAATGAGCAGCGCTGGGGAGACCCAGTACTTC. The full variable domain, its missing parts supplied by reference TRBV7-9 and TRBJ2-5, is DTGVSQNPRHKITKRGQNVTFRCDPISEHNRLYWYRQTLGQGPEFLTYFQNEAQLEKSRLLSDRFSAERPKGSFSTLEIQRTEQGDSAMYLCASRPMSSAGETQYFGPGTRLLVL.

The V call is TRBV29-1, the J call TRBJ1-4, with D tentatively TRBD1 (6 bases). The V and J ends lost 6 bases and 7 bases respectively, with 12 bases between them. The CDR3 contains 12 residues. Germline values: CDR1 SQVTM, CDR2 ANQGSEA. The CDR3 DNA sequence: TGCAGCGTGGGACATATCCTTGAAAAACTGTTTTTT. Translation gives CSVGHILEKLFF.

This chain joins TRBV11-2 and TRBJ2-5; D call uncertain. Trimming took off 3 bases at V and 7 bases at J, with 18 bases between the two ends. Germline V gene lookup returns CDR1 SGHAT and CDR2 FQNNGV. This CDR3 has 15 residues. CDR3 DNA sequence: TGTGCCAGCAGCTTTGGGCGCCCAGAGTTAGGGACCCAGTACTTC. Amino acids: CASSFGRPELGTQYF.

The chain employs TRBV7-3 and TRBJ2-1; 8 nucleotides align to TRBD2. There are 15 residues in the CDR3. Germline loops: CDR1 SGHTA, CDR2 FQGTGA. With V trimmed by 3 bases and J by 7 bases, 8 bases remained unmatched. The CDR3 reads CASSLGLSGSNEQFF. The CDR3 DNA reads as TGTGCCAGCAGCTTGGGGTTGAGCGGGAGTAATGAGCAGTTCTTC.